This TCR beta chain comes out of a study of long-term antiretroviral therapy in people with HIV. This CDR3 comprises 18 residues. Regarding the study as a whole: Adherence to ART, viral resistance and therapy changes lacked any data.

Points on this clone: Its antigen is not known.

The libraries were made with immunoSEQ v3.0 at survey level. This table comes from immunoSEQ multiplex PCR, and its TCRdb copy is limited to in-frame clones, with some not included. This sample carries roughly 29,000 clones, 70% to 85% of them seen once, and the ten largest clones take roughly 7.6%. The starting material was unsorted PBMCs, obtained 3 years after starting antiretroviral therapy. V and J are TRBV12-2 and TRBJ2-3; the D segment call TRBD2 is taken from the table without a DNA check. TRBV12-2 is a recognized pseudogene. The receptor comes from a man in his forties with HIV. DNA for the CDR3: TGTGCAAGTCGCCCAACGCCGACTCGTAAGAGGCGGACAGATACGCAGTATTTT. Protein product: CASRPTPTRKRRTDTQYF.